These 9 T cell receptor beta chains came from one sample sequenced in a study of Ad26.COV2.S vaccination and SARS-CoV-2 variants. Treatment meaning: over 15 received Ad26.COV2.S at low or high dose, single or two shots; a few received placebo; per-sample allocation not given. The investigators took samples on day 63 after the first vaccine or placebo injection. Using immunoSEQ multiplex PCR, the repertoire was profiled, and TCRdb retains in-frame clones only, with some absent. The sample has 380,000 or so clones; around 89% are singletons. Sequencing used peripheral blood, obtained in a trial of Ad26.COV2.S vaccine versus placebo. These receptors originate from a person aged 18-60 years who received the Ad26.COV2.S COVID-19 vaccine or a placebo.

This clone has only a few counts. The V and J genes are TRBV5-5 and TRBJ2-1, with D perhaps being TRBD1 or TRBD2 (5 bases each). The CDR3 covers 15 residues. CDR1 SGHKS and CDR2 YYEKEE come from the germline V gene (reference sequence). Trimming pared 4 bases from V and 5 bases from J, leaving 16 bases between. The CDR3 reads CASSPTGTTHNEQFF. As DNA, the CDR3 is TGTGCCAGCAGCCCTACCGGGACCACTCACAATGAGCAGTTCTTC.

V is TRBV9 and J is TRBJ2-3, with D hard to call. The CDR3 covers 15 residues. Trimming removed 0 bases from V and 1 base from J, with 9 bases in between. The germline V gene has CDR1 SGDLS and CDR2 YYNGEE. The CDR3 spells CASSVADSGTDTQYF. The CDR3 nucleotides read TGTGCCAGCAGCGTAGCTGATTCCGGCACAGATACGCAGTATTTT.

CDR3 sequence (DNA): TGTGCCAGTAGCTCTGAAGGCGCCCTCCACTTT. As protein: CASSSEGALHF. The genes are TRBV19 and TRBJ1-6; D remains unclear. Trimming took off 6 bases at V and 14 bases at J, with 11 bases between the two ends. Per germline, CDR1 LNHDA and CDR2 SQIVND (reference sequence). This CDR3 has 11 residues. The whole variable domain, filled in from reference TRBV19 and TRBJ1-6, reads DGGITQSPKYLFRKEGQNVTLSCEQNLNHDAMYWYRQDPGQGLRLIYYSQIVNDFQKGDIAEGYSVSREKKESFPLTVTSAQKNPTAFYLCASSSEGALHFGNGTRLTVT.

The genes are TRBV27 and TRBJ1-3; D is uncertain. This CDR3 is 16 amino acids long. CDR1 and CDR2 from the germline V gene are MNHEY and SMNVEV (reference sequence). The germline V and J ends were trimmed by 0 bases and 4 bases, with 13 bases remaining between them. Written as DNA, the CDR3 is TGTGCCAGCAGTTTATCGATGCGAAGCTTGGGAAACACCATATATTTT. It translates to CASSLSMRSLGNTIYF.

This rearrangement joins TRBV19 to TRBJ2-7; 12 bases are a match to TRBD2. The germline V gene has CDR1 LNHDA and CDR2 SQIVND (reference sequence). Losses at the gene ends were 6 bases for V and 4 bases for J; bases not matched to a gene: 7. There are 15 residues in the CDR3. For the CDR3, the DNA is TGTGCCAGTAGGATGACTAGCGGGAGAGAATACGAGCAGTACTTC. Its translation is CASRMTSGREYEQYF.

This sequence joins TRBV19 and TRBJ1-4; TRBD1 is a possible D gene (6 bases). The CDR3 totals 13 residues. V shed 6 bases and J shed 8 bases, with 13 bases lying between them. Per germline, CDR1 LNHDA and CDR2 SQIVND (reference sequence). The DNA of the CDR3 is TGTGCCAGTAGCCAGGACAGCAACGAAAAACTGTTTTTT. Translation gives CASSQDSNEKLFF. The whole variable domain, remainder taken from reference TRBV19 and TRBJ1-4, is DGGITQSPKYLFRKEGQNVTLSCEQNLNHDAMYWYRQDPGQGLRLIYYSQIVNDFQKGDIAEGYSVSREKKESFPLTVTSAQKNPTAFYLCASSQDSNEKLFFGSGTQLSVL.

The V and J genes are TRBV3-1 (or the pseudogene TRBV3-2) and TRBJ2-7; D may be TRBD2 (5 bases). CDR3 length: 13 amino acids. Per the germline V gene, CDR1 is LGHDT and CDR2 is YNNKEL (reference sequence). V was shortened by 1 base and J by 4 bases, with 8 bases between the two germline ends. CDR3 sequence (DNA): TGTGCCAGCAGCCAAGTCGGGGAGTACGAGCAGTACTTC. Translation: CASSQVGEYEQYF.

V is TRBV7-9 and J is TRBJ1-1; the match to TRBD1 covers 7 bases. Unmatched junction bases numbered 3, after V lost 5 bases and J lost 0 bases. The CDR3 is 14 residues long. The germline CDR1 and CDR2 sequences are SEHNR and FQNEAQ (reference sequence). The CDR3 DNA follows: TGTGCCAGCAGCCTGGGACAGCTGAACACTGAAGCTTTCTTT. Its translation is CASSLGQLNTEAFF. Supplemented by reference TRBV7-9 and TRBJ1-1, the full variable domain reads DTGVSQNPRHKITKRGQNVTFRCDPISEHNRLYWYRQTLGQGPEFLTYFQNEAQLEKSRLLSDRFSAERPKGSFSTLEIQRTEQGDSAMYLCASSLGQLNTEAFFGQGTRLTVV.

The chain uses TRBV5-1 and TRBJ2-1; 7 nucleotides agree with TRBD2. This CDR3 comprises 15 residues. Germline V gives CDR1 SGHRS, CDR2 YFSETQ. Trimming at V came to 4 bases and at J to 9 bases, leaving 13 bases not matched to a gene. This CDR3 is CASSPRLASPSEQFF. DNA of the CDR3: TGCGCCAGCAGCCCACGACTAGCTTCGCCGAGTGAGCAGTTCTTC.